The 30 T cell receptor beta chains presented below share a single source sample, sequenced in a study of cytomegalovirus exposure and HLA in healthy donors. PCR was performed using 60 Vbeta and 13 Jbeta primers. Repertoires were generated with immunoSEQ multiplex PCR, while TCRdb's copy carries only in-frame clones and drops some. The sample holds about 170,000 clones; approximately 81% are singletons and the top ten take approximately 2.5%. The specimen was PBMCs. These receptors were taken from a man aged 30 to 39 in good health and CMV-seropositive.

This clone was seen just once. The junction differs from germline at one of its ends, possibly a read error. V is TRBV7-7 and J is TRBJ2-5; no reliable D call. The CDR3 consists of 15 residues. Looked up from germline, CDR1 is SSHAT and CDR2 is FNYEAQ (reference sequence). The CDR3 loop is CASSLVGGSGETQYF. The DNA for the CDR3 is TGTGCTAGCAGCTTAGTAGGCGGCTCCGGGGAGACCCAGTACTTC.

The chain couples TRBV27 to TRBJ2-5; D is possibly TRBD1 (5 bases). CDR1 and CDR2 from the germline V gene are MNHEY and SMNVEV (reference sequence). V was cut by 3 bases and J by 0 bases, with 26 bases left in between. The CDR3 extends over 20 amino acids. CDR3 nucleotides: TGTGCCAGCAGTTTGCGCCCGGTGGACATAACTCAATCGTACCAAGAGACCCAGTACTTC. It translates to CASSLRPVDITQSYQETQYF.

The chain recombines TRBV6-1 with TRBJ2-7; TRBD1 matches at 10 bases. Germline lookup yields CDR1 MNHNS and CDR2 SASEGT. V was pared by 5 bases and J by 5 bases, with 9 bases of the junction left unmatched. This CDR3 spans 15 amino acids. The CDR3 region has the DNA TGTGCCAGCAGTTCCACCCGGACAGGGGGAAACGAGCAGTACGTC. Translating gives CASSSTRTGGNEQYV.

This chain connects TRBV11-3 to TRBJ1-1, with D possibly matching TRBD1 (6 bases). This CDR3 is built from 13 residues. Deletions cut 5 bases from V and 4 bases from J, with 11 bases between. CDR1 is SGHNT, CDR2 YENEEA, per germline. Here the CDR3 reads CASSPTGRTEAFF. CDR3 DNA sequence: TGTGCCAGCAGCCCCACAGGGCGCACTGAAGCTTTCTTT.

The CDR3: CASMGLAGTGELFF. In DNA, the CDR3 is TGTGCCAGTATGGGACTAGCCGGCACCGGGGAGCTGTTTTTT. This chain connects TRBV19 to TRBJ2-2; 9 bases are shared with TRBD2. CDR1 LNHDA and CDR2 SQIVND come from the germline V gene (reference sequence). V dropped 7 bases and J dropped 4; count of bases not matched to a gene: 4. CDR3 length equals 14 residues.

The rearrangement uses TRBV7-9 and TRBJ2-7; D call uncertain. The CDR3 sequence is 13 residues long. The V and J ends lost 4 bases and 1 base respectively, with 8 bases between them. Germline V gene sequence: CDR1 SEHNR, CDR2 FQNEAQ (reference sequence). The CDR3 protein is CASSSDTSYEQYF. The CDR3 DNA sequence: TGTGCCAGCAGCTCTGACACTTCCTACGAGCAGTACTTC.

The chain recombines TRBV11-3 with TRBJ2-2; the D is unclear. Germline V gene sequence: CDR1 SGHNT, CDR2 YENEEA. The V and J ends lost 5 bases and 6 bases respectively, with 19 bases between them. This CDR3 contains 16 residues. The DNA for the CDR3 is TGTGCCAGCAGCCTAACCTATGATAGAGTTGCCGGGGAGCTGTTTTTT. It yields the protein CASSLTYDRVAGELFF. Full variable domain (remainder filled in from reference TRBV11-3 and TRBJ2-2): EAGVVQSPRYKIIEKKQPVAFWCNPISGHNTLYWYLQNLGQGPELLIRYENEEAVDDSQLPKDRFSAERLKGVDSTLKIQPAELGDSAVYLCASSLTYDRVAGELFFGEGSRLTVL.

CDR3 loop: CASSGQRAGGRGELFF. The CDR3 bases are TGTGCCAGCAGCGGACAAAGGGCGGGAGGACGCGGGGAGCTGTTTTTT. V is TRBV9 and J is TRBJ2-2; 8 positions match TRBD2. Germline V CDR1 and CDR2: SGDLS, YYNGEE. The junction had 11 bases not matched to a gene; V was cut back by 3 bases and J by 7 bases. The CDR3 covers 16 residues.

The gene calls are TRBV5-4 and TRBJ1-5, with unresolved D. V shed 0 bases and J shed 7 bases, with 11 bases lying between them. Germline loops: CDR1 SGHNT, CDR2 YYREEE (reference sequence). The CDR3 sequence is 14 residues long. The CDR3 nucleotides are TGTGCCAGCAGCTTGGGATCCGGGAACCAGCCCCAGCATTTT. Protein product: CASSLGSGNQPQHF.

The genes are TRBV4-1 and TRBJ2-3, with a possible D match to TRBD1 (6 bases). V lost 1 base, J lost 5 bases, and 19 bases lay in between. The CDR3 has 17 amino acids. The germline CDR1 and CDR2 sequences are MGHRA and YSYEKL. The CDR3 loop is CASSQAQGQGRGDTQYF. In DNA form, the CDR3 reads TGCGCCAGCAGCCAAGCTCAGGGGCAGGGGCGCGGAGATACGCAGTATTTT.

The chain combines TRBV5-1 with TRBJ1-4; possibly TRBD1 for D (5 bases). The CDR3 loop spans 15 amino acids. CDR1 SGHRS and CDR2 YFSETQ come from the germline V gene. Trimming took 4 bases from V and 1 from J, leaving 11 bases between them. The CDR3 loop reads CASSTATGTNEKLFF. The CDR3 DNA follows: TGCGCCAGCAGCACCGCAACAGGAACTAATGAAAAACTGTTTTTT.

V is TRBV7-8 and J is TRBJ1-1; the D gene is possibly TRBD1 (5 bases). The V and J ends lost 6 bases and 9 bases respectively, with 17 bases between them. The CDR3 is made up of 13 amino acids. CDR1 is SGHVS, CDR2 FQNEAQ, per germline. CDR3 nucleotides: TGTGCCAGCAGTTTCCTGGGGCAGGCTAAAGCTTTCTTT. Protein product: CASSFLGQAKAFF.

This clone was seen only once. V gene TRBV5-6 combines with J gene TRBJ2-5; 9 bases are a match to TRBD1. V trimming: 4 bases; J trimming: 2 bases; junction bases outside the gene matches: 9. Germline CDR1 reads SGHDT; CDR2 reads YYEEEE. The CDR3 extends over 16 amino acids. In nucleotides, the CDR3 is TGTGCCAGCAGCCTGGACAGGGGTTATACTCAAGAGACCCAGTACTTC. This gives the protein CASSLDRGYTQETQYF.

The gene calls are TRBV11-3 and TRBJ1-1, with unresolved D. Germline V CDR1 and CDR2: SGHNT, YENEEA. V shed 7 bases and J shed 0 bases, with 9 bases lying between them. The CDR3 sequence is 13 residues long. The CDR3 region is CASKESVNTEAFF. Here the CDR3 DNA reads TGTGCCAGCAAGGAGAGTGTGAACACTGAAGCTTTCTTT.

The chain recombines TRBV5-1 with TRBJ2-1; D gene uncertain. V was shortened by 4 bases and J by 6 bases, with 8 bases between the two germline ends. There are 12 residues in the CDR3. Germline CDR1 and CDR2: SGHRS and YFSETQ. This CDR3 reads CASSPPGNEQFF. Here the CDR3 DNA reads TGCGCCAGCAGCCCGCCCGGCAATGAGCAGTTCTTC. Complete variable domain (other parts from reference TRBV5-1 and TRBJ2-1): KAGVTQTPRYLIKTRGQQVTLSCSPISGHRSVSWYQQTPGQGLQFLFEYFSETQRNKGNFPGRFSGRQFSNSRSEMNVSTLELGDSALYLCASSPPGNEQFFGPGTRLTVL.

The gene calls are TRBV7-9 and TRBJ2-1; TRBD2 might be the D (6 bases). V lost 11 bases, J lost 4 bases, and 15 bases lay in between. Germline V lookup: CDR1 SEHNR, CDR2 FQNEAQ (reference sequence). The CDR3 extends over 13 amino acids. The CDR3 bases are TGTGCCGGTCAACTGGGGGGATACAATGAGCAGTTCTTC. This codes for CAGQLGGYNEQFF.

The chain links TRBV18 to TRBJ2-7, with a weak D call TRBD1 (5 bases). The CDR3 has 13 amino acids. V lost 6 bases to trimming and J lost 6 bases, with 15 bases between them. The germline gives CDR1 KGHSH, CDR2 LQKENI. The CDR3 loop reads CASSPGRVREQYV. The CDR3, as DNA: TGTGCCAGCTCCCCGGGCAGGGTCCGCGAGCAGTACGTC.

The gene calls are TRBV6-1 and TRBJ1-4; 12 nucleotides align to TRBD1. This CDR3 has 15 residues. CDR1 and CDR2 (germline): MNHNS, SASEGT. The ends lost 8 bases at V and 8 bases at J; junction bases unmatched: 9. CDR3 protein: CASGLLGTGGEKLFF. CDR3 in DNA: TGTGCCAGCGGACTCCTGGGGACAGGGGGCGAAAAACTGTTTTTT.

This chain links TRBV7-2 with TRBJ2-2; D remains ambiguous. Germline V lookup: CDR1 SGHTA, CDR2 FQGNSA. Trimming shortened V by 3 bases and J by 0 bases, and 5 bases separated the two germline ends. The CDR3 runs to 14 residues. The CDR3 spells CASSFLTNTGELFF. The CDR3 DNA reads TGTGCCAGCAGCTTCCTTACGAACACCGGGGAGCTGTTTTTT.

The genes are TRBV7-8 and TRBJ1-5; 11 bases agree with TRBD1. The CDR3 totals 15 residues. The germline V gene encodes CDR1 SGHVS and CDR2 FQNEAQ. Trimming took 5 bases from V and 6 from J; bases not matched to a gene: 6. CDR3 sequence reads: CASSRDRGTGQPQHF. The CDR3 region has the DNA TGTGCCAGCAGCCGGGACAGGGGGACAGGTCAGCCCCAGCATTTT.

The V call is TRBV27, the J call TRBJ1-6; D remains unclear. The CDR3 is made up of 13 amino acids. Trimming shortened V by 7 bases and J by 0 bases, and 4 bases separated the two germline ends. CDR1 is MNHEY and CDR2 is SMNVEV in the germline V gene (reference sequence). In DNA form, the CDR3 reads TGTGCCAGCATGAGCTCCTATAATTCACCCCTCCACTTT. Its protein is CASMSSYNSPLHF.

The rearrangement links TRBV6-5 to TRBJ1-3, with a possible D match to TRBD1 (6 bases). The CDR3 runs to 12 residues. Between the trimmed V and J ends, which lost 6 bases and 8 bases, there was a span of 11 bases. The germline V gene encodes CDR1 MNHEY and CDR2 SVGAGI. The CDR3 loop reads CASSPDRYTIYF. In DNA, the CDR3 is TGTGCCAGCAGCCCCGACAGGTACACCATATATTTT.

The count of this clone is one. At one boundary the junction diverges from the germline segment, which might be a read error. The chain combines TRBV7-9 with TRBJ1-4; no firm D call. The CDR3 has 14 residues. Germline CDR1 and CDR2: SEHNR and FQNEAQ (reference sequence). The CDR3, as DNA: TGTTCCAGCAGCTCTCCGGGGATAGGAGAAAAACTGTTTTTT. This encodes CSSSSPGIGEKLFF.

This clone has only a few counts. The chain combines TRBV29-1 with TRBJ2-7; possibly TRBD1 for D (6 bases). V lost 8 bases and J lost 2, with 10 bases in between. This CDR3 contains 11 residues. Per germline, CDR1 SQVTM and CDR2 ANQGSEA. This CDR3 is CSIRTAYEQYF. The CDR3 nucleotides are TGCAGCATCCGGACAGCCTACGAGCAGTACTTC.

The chain is built from TRBV19 and TRBJ2-5; unclear D gene. Trimming left V 3 bases short and J 0 bases short, with 8 bases between. This CDR3 has 14 residues. Germline CDR1 LNHDA, CDR2 SQIVND (reference sequence). CDR3 amino acids: CASSIAIHQETQYF. The CDR3 DNA follows: TGTGCCAGTAGTATTGCTATCCACCAAGAGACCCAGTACTTC.

The chain links TRBV5-5 to TRBJ2-3; a possible D gene is TRBD2 (6 bases). V lost 4 bases to trimming and J lost 4 bases, with 22 bases between them. CDR1 is SGHKS, CDR2 YYEKEE, per germline (reference sequence). The length of the CDR3 is 17 residues. For the CDR3, the DNA is TGTGCCAGCAGCGCCCCCCGGGACTTCAACCGGGCAGATACGCAGTATTTT. Its translation is CASSAPRDFNRADTQYF. The full variable domain, its missing parts supplied by reference TRBV5-5 and TRBJ2-3, is DAGVTQSPTHLIKTRGQQVTLRCSPISGHKSVSWYQQVLGQGPQFIFQYYEKEERGRGNFPDRFSARQFPNYSSELNVNALLLGDSALYLCASSAPRDFNRADTQYFGPGTRLTVL.

The chain combines TRBV4-1 with TRBJ1-4; 8 bases line up with TRBD1. The CDR3 is made up of 16 amino acids. The ends lost 3 bases at V and 8 bases at J; junction bases unmatched: 11. Germline CDR1 is MGHRA and CDR2 is YSYEKL. The CDR3 is CASSQFTGGGEEKLFF. CDR3 sequence (DNA): TGCGCCAGCAGCCAGTTTACAGGGGGTGGCGAAGAAAAACTGTTTTTT.

The chain couples TRBV15 to TRBJ2-3, with 9 bases fitting TRBD2. V gave up 3 bases and J gave up 6 bases; unmatched junction bases: 10. Germline CDR1 and CDR2: LNHNV and YYDKDF (reference sequence). This CDR3 is built from 16 residues. The CDR3 sequence: CATSRGGAGGSDTQYF. The CDR3 nucleotides are TGTGCCACCAGCAGGGGGGGAGCGGGAGGATCGGATACGCAGTATTTT. The entire variable domain, with the rest obtained from reference TRBV15 and TRBJ2-3, is as follows: DAMVIQNPRYQVTQFGKPVTLSCSQTLNHNVMYWYQQKSSQAPKLLFHYYDKDFNNEADTPDNFQSRRPNTSFCFLDIRSPGLGDTAMYLCATSRGGAGGSDTQYFGPGTRLTVL.

This chain links TRBV18 with TRBJ2-2, with D tentatively TRBD2 (6 bases). Germline V gene data show CDR1 as KGHSH and CDR2 as LQKENI. CDR3 length: 13 residues. The germline V and J ends were trimmed by 4 bases and 5 bases, with 8 bases remaining between them. CDR3 sequence: CASSRRDTGELFF. The CDR3 nucleotides read TGTGCCAGCTCACGGAGGGATACCGGGGAGCTGTTTTTT.

The rearrangement uses TRBV27 and TRBJ2-5; 9 bases are a match to TRBD1. The J call may not be correct, given that the DNA end is closer to TRBJ2-7. CDR1 MNHEY and CDR2 SMNVEV come from the germline V gene (reference sequence). The CDR3 spans 15 residues. The CDR3 region is CASSLSRQGEYEQYF. CDR3 coding DNA: TGTGCCAGCAGTTTATCCAGACAGGGGGAGTACGAGCAGTACTTC.